Listed below are T cell receptor beta chains from one sample, sequenced in a study of cytomegalovirus exposure and HLA in healthy donors. Sequenced by immunoSEQ multiplex PCR; TCRdb stores in-frame clones only, minus some. The sample includes hundreds of thousands of clones, 65% to 85% of them seen just once. Sequences were obtained from PBMCs. The receptor source for this set is a female donor in good health and CMV-seronegative. Each CDR3 is given with its conserved first and last residue. A D gene is named only where the DNA matches it firmly. Size values are once, few and many counts, or a class for expanded clones, and some rows have none.

>TRBV6-1|14|NA|few|TRBJ1-2
CASSEGEGIYGYTF
TGTGCCAGCAGTGAAGGGGAGGGGATCTATGGCTACACCTTC
>TRBV5-1|14|TRBD2|NA|TRBJ2-7
CASSPGTSAYEQYF
TGCGCCAGCAGCCCTGGGACTAGCGCCTACGAGCAGTACTTC
>TRBV7-8|19|TRBD2|NA|TRBJ2-1
CASSLDRGRAYPRSNEQFF
TGTGCCAGCAGCTTAGATCGCGGGAGGGCCTATCCCCGGAGCAATGAGCAGTTCTTC
>TRBV30|12|NA|NA|TRBJ2-1
CAWSVLNNEQFF
TGTGCCTGGAGTGTACTTAACAATGAGCAGTTCTTC
>TRBV9|16|TRBD2|NA|TRBJ2-7
CASSVALGAGGNEQYF
TGTGCCAGCAGCGTAGCTCTAGGAGCGGGAGGGAACGAGCAGTACTTC
>TRBV27|13|NA|once|TRBJ2-1
CASSLSPGHRQFF
TGTGCCAGCAGTTTGTCGCCGGGACATAGACAGTTCTTC
>TRBV6-1|14|TRBD1|NA|TRBJ1-1
CASSRTGPRVSAFF
TGTGCCAGCAGTAGGACAGGGCCCAGGGTATCGGCTTTCTTT
>TRBV7-9|16|TRBD2|few|TRBJ2-1
CASAFAGGGLYNEQFF
TGTGCCAGCGCATTCGCGGGGGGGGGACTCTACAATGAGCAGTTCTTC
>TRBV11-2|15|TRBD2|NA|TRBJ2-4
CASSFVGSGDYIQYF
TGTGCCAGCAGCTTTGTTGGTAGCGGGGATTACATTCAGTACTTC
>TRBV28|14|NA|NA|TRBJ2-7
CASSRAGVAYEQYF
TGTGCCAGCAGTAGAGCAGGGGTTGCCTACGAGCAGTACTTC
>TRBV5-1|15|NA|NA|TRBJ2-3
CASSSTVDRTDTQYF
TGCGCCAGCAGCTCGACCGTCGACAGGACAGATACGCAGTATTTT
>TRBV2|14|TRBD1|NA|TRBJ1-2
CASSGQGANYGYTF
TGTGCCAGCAGCGGACAGGGGGCTAACTATGGCTACACCTTC
>TRBV5-5|16|TRBD1|NA|TRBJ1-3
CASRRQGYERRDTIYF
TGTGCCAGCAGGAGACAGGGATACGAGAGGCGAGACACCATATATTTT
>TRBV10-3|13|NA|few|TRBJ2-1
CAITEFSVNEQFF
TGTGCCATCACCGAGTTTAGTGTCAATGAGCAGTTCTTC
>TRBV7-9|14|TRBD2|NA|TRBJ2-1
CSSKNSGSRGEQFF
TGTTCCAGCAAAAATAGCGGGAGCCGGGGGGAGCAGTTCTTC
>TRBV7-7|16|TRBD1|few|TRBJ2-1
CASSPYRGTSYNEQFF
TGTGCCAGCAGCCCCTACAGGGGGACATCCTACAATGAGCAGTTCTTC
>TRBV30|13|NA|NA|TRBJ1-2
CAWEFQGNYGYTF
TGTGCCTGGGAGTTTCAGGGAAACTATGGCTACACCTTC
>TRBV25-1|14|NA|NA|TRBJ1-5
CASSEGASNQPQHF
TGTGCCAGCAGTGAGGGGGCAAGCAATCAGCCCCAGCATTTT
>TRBV2|14|NA|NA|TRBJ1-3
CASIRGGSGNTIYF
TGTGCCAGCATTAGGGGAGGGTCTGGAAACACCATATATTTT
>TRBV5-1|14|NA|NA|TRBJ1-5
CASSPGQSNQPQHF
TGCGCCAGCAGCCCGGGACAAAGCAATCAGCCCCAGCATTTT
>TRBV30|14|NA|few|TRBJ2-1
CACEVSGPYNEQFF
TGTGCCTGCGAGGTGAGCGGCCCCTACAATGAGCAGTTCTTC
>TRBV5-1|14|NA|NA|TRBJ2-7
CASSLGANRYEQYF
TGCGCCAGCAGCTTGGGTGCGAATCGGTACGAGCAGTACTTC
>TRBV28|18|TRBD2|NA|TRBJ2-1
CASSSDAPGTSSYNEQFF
TGTGCCAGCAGTTCAGATGCCCCCGGGACTAGCTCCTACAATGAGCAGTTCTTC
>TRBV6-1|15|NA|few|TRBJ2-6
CASSEGGAGANVLTF
TGTGCCAGCAGTGAAGGGGGGGCTGGGGCCAACGTCCTGACTTTC
>TRBV7-8|13|TRBD1|NA|TRBJ2-1
CASSYRGNNEQFF
TGTGCCAGCAGCTACAGGGGGAACAATGAGCAGTTCTTC
>TRBV15|16|NA|NA|TRBJ1-4
CATSPTQGRRTEKLFF
TGTGCCACCAGCCCAACGCAGGGCCGCCGAACTGAAAAACTGTTTTTT
>TRBV5-5|17|TRBD1|NA|TRBJ2-3
CASSLAGTGVIQDTQYF
TGTGCCAGCAGCCTGGCCGGGACAGGGGTGATTCAAGATACGCAGTATTTT
>TRBV7-8|16|NA|once|TRBJ2-2
CASSLWIARDTGELFF
TGTGCCAGCAGCTTATGGATTGCGAGGGACACCGGGGAGCTGTTTTTT
>TRBV6-1|15|TRBD2|NA|TRBJ2-7
CASGASGKSSYEQYF
TGTGCCAGCGGTGCTAGCGGGAAAAGCTCCTACGAGCAGTACTTC
>TRBV30|13|NA|NA|TRBJ2-4
CAWNRGYGNIQYF
TGTGCCTGGAATCGAGGATATGGGAACATTCAGTACTTC
>TRBV5-1|16|TRBD1|NA|TRBJ1-1
CASSFGRGPKATEAFF
TGCGCCAGCAGCTTTGGCAGGGGGCCAAAAGCCACTGAAGCTTTCTTT
>TRBV11-2|13|NA|NA|TRBJ1-2
CASSLGGIDGYTF
TGTGCCAGCAGCTTAGGAGGGATCGATGGCTACACCTTC
>TRBV27|14|TRBD2|NA|TRBJ2-3
CASSWRESTDTQYF
TGTGCCAGCAGTTGGCGGGAGAGCACAGATACGCAGTATTTT
>TRBV5-1|14|TRBD1|NA|TRBJ2-7
CASSTGTGSYEQYF
TGCGCCAGCAGCACCGGGACAGGGTCCTACGAGCAGTACTTC
>TRBV9|15|NA|NA|TRBJ1-1
CASSVEPGAYTEAFF
TGTGCCAGCAGCGTAGAACCAGGGGCTTACACTGAAGCTTTCTTT
>TRBV7-6|13|NA|few|TRBJ1-1
CASSLVRDTEAFF
TGTGCCAGCAGCTTAGTGAGGGACACTGAAGCTTTCTTT
>TRBV9|15|TRBD1|few|TRBJ2-4
CASSVTTGAKNIQYF
TGTGCCAGCAGCGTTACGACAGGGGCCAAAAACATTCAGTACTTC
>TRBV14|16|NA|NA|TRBJ2-2
CASSHLAGTFTGELFF
TGTGCCAGCAGCCACCTGGCGGGAACCTTCACCGGGGAGCTGTTTTTT
>TRBV2|13|TRBD1|few|TRBJ2-5
CASNRDRQETQYF
TGTGCCAGCAACCGGGACAGACAAGAGACCCAGTACTTC
>TRBV7-8|17|NA|NA|TRBJ1-4
CASSLRSAPGAGEKLFF
TGTGCCAGCAGCCTCCGCTCGGCGCCGGGAGCGGGGGAAAAACTGTTTTTT
>TRBV23-1|12|NA|NA|TRBJ2-1
CASWGPGNEQFF
TGCGCCAGCTGGGGCCCAGGCAATGAGCAGTTCTTC